Below, 5 T cell receptor beta chains from the same sample are listed, as sequenced in a study of CD8+ T cells in alopecia areata. Treatment reported: oral pan-JAK inhibitor, 5-10 mg twice daily. cDNA prepared by RNA extraction and subsequent reverse transcription served as the template for sequencing. The protocol was immunoSEQ multiplex PCR, while the TCRdb copy is restricted to in-frame clones and leaves out a portion. The sample has about 94,000 clones; over 70% are singletons. The sample here was CD8+ T cells sorted from blood, taken at approximately week 42, from a patient treated with tofacitinib. The receptors derive from a human donor with alopecia areata.

This clone was observed once. V is TRBV10-3 and J is TRBJ2-7; TRBD1 is a possible D gene (5 bases). CDR3 length: 14 residues. Between the trimmed V and J ends, which lost 4 bases and 2 bases, there was a span of 12 bases. Germline loops: CDR1 ENHRY, CDR2 SYGVKD. The CDR3 region is CAISGQGNTYEQYF. CDR3 DNA sequence: TGTGCCATCAGTGGCCAGGGTAACACCTACGAGCAGTACTTC.

This chain uses TRBV11-2 with TRBJ2-7; D is undetermined. Germline CDR1 is SGHAT and CDR2 is FQNNGV. The CDR3 contains 14 residues. Trimming removed 1 base from V and 2 bases from J, with 9 bases in between. The CDR3, as DNA: TGTGCCAGCAGCTTAGTTGGCAGTACCTACGAGCAGTACTTC. Its protein product is CASSLVGSTYEQYF.

This clone was observed a handful of times. The gene calls are TRBV11-2 and TRBJ2-1; the match to TRBD2 covers 13 bases. Germline loops: CDR1 SGHAT, CDR2 FQNNGV. There are 14 residues in the CDR3. V lost 10 bases and J lost 4; bases outside the gene matches: 4. The CDR3 reads CATRGLAGYNEQFF. In DNA form, the CDR3 reads TGTGCCACACGGGGACTAGCGGGGTACAATGAGCAGTTCTTC. The full variable domain, in which reference TRBV11-2 and TRBJ2-1 provide the parts outside the CDR3, is EAGVAQSPRYKIIEKRQSVAFWCNPISGHATLYWYQQILGQGPKLLIQFQNNGVVDDSQLPKDRFSAERLKGVDSTLKIQPAKLEDSAVYLCATRGLAGYNEQFFGPGTRLTVL.

The chain couples TRBV11-2 to TRBJ1-2; unclear D gene. CDR3 length: 16 residues. Between the trimmed V and J ends, which lost 0 bases and 1 base, there was a span of 12 bases. Germline-derived CDR1 and CDR2 are SGHAT and FQNNGV. The CDR3 DNA follows: TGTGCCAGCAGCTTAGATCCCTCGAGCAGTAACTATGGCTACACCTTC. This translates into CASSLDPSSSNYGYTF. Drawing the rest from reference TRBV11-2 and TRBJ1-2, the complete variable domain is EAGVAQSPRYKIIEKRQSVAFWCNPISGHATLYWYQQILGQGPKLLIQFQNNGVVDDSQLPKDRFSAERLKGVDSTLKIQPAKLEDSAVYLCASSLDPSSSNYGYTFGSGTRLTVV.

The chain joins TRBV14 to TRBJ2-1, with D hard to call. The V end lost 3 bases, the J end lost 8 bases, and 8 bases lay between the germline ends. CDR1 is SGHDN, CDR2 FVKESK, per germline. The CDR3 spans 12 residues. For the CDR3, the DNA is TGTGCCAGCAGCCAGGCTTATGATGAGCAGTTCTTC. This sequence encodes CASSQAYDEQFF.